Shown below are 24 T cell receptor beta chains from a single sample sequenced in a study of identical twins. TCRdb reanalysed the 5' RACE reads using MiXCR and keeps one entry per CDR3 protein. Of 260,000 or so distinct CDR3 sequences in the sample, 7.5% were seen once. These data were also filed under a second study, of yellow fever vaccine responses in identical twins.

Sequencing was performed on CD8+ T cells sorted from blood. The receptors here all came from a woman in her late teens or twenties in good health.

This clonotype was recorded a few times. CDR3 DNA sequence: TGCAGTGCTAGACCGAAGGCAGGCCCAGCCTCACCCCTCCACTTT. Protein: CSARPKAGPASPLHF. The chain uses TRBV20-1 and TRBJ1-6; no clear D gene. With 2 bases removed from V and 10 bases from J, the gap between germline ends came to 18 bases. The CDR3 has 15 residues. Germline V gene sequence: CDR1 DFQATT, CDR2 SNEGSKA (reference sequence).

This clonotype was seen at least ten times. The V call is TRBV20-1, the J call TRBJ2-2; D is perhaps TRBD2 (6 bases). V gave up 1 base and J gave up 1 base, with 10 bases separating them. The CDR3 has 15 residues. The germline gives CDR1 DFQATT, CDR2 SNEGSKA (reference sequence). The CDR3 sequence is CSARGLAENTGELFF. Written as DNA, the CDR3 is TGCAGTGCTAGAGGATTAGCGGAGAACACCGGGGAGCTGTTTTTT.

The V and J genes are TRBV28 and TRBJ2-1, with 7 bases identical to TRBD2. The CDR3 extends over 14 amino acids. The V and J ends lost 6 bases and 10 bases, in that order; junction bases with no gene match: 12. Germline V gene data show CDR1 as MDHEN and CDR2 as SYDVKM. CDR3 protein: CASSPPPTSEEQFF. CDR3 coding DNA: TGTGCCAGCAGCCCGCCCCCCACTAGCGAGGAGCAGTTCTTC.

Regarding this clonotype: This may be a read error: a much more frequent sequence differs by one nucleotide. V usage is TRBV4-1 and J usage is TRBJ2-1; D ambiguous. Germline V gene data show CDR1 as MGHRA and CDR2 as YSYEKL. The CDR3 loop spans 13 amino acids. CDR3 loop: CARSQANYNEQFF. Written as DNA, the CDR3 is TGCGCCAGAAGCCAAGCAAACTACAATGAGCAGTTCTTC.

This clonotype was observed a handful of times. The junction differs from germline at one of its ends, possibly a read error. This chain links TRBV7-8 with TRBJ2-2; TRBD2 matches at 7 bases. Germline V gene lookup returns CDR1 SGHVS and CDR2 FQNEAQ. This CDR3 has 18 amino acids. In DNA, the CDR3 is TGCGCCAGCAGCTCGACACATCGGGACTACGCGAACACCGGGGAGCTGTTTTTT. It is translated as CASSSTHRDYANTGELFF.

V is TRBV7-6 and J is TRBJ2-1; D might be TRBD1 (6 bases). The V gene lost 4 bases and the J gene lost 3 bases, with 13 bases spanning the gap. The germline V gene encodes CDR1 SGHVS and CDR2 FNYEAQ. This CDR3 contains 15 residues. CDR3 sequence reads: CASSSRDTNYNEQFF. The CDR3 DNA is TGTGCCAGCAGCTCCCGGGACACAAACTACAATGAGCAGTTCTTC. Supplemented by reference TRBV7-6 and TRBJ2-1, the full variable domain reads GAGVSQSPRYKVTKRGQDVALRCDPISGHVSLYWYRQALGQGPEFLTYFNYEAQQDKSGLPNDRFSAERPEGSISTLTIQRTEQRDSAMYRCASSSRDTNYNEQFFGPGTRLTVL.

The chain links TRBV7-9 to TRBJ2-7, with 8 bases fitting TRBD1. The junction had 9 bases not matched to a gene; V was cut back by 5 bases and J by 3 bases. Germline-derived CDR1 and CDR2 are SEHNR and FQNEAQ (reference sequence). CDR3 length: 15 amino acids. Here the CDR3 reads CASSQTDRADYEQYV. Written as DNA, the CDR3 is TGTGCCAGCAGCCAAACGGACAGGGCGGACTACGAGCAGTACGTC.

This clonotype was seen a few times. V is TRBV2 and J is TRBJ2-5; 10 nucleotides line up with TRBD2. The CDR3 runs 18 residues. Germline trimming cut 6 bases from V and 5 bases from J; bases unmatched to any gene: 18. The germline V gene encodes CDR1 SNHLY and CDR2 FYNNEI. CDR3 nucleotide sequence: TGTGCCAGCAGGCAAGGTTACCAGCGGGAGGGCCGGGGGGAGACCCAGTACTTC. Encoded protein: CASRQGYQREGRGETQYF. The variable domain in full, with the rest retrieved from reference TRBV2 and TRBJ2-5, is EPEVTQTPSHQVTQMGQEVILRCVPISNHLYFYWYRQILGQKVEFLVSFYNNEISEKSEIFDDQFSVERPDGSNFTLKIRSTKLEDSAMYFCASRQGYQREGRGETQYFGPGTRLLVL.

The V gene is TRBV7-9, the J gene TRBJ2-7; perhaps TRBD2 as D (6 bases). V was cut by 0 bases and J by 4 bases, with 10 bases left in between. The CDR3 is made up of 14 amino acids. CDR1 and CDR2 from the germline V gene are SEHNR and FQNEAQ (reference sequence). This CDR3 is CASSLAGGRYEQYF. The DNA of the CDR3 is TGTGCCAGCAGCTTAGCGGGAGGCCGGTACGAGCAGTACTTC.

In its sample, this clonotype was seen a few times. CDR3 coding DNA: TGTGCCAGCAGCTTAACCGAGAGCTCCTACGAGCAGTACGTC. It is translated as CASSLTESSYEQYV. The chain links TRBV11-1 to TRBJ2-7; D unresolved. Germline CDR1 and CDR2: SGHAT and FQDESV (reference sequence). V was cut by 2 bases and J by 0 bases, with 8 bases left in between. This CDR3 has 14 amino acids.

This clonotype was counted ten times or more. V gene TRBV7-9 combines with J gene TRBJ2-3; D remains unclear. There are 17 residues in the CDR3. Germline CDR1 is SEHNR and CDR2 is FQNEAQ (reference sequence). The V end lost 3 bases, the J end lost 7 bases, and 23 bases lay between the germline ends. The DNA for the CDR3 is TGTGCCAGCAGCTTTAGTTCGGACCTTGCTTACGATCATACGCAGTATTTT. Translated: CASSFSSDLAYDHTQYF.

CDR3 loop: CASSQDVAGDDLAKNIQYF. In nucleotides, the CDR3 is TGCGCCAGCAGCCAAGATGTTGCGGGGGATGACCTGGCCAAAAACATTCAGTACTTC. This chain uses TRBV4-1 with TRBJ2-4, with 7 bases matching TRBD2. CDR3 size: 19 residues. The germline CDR1 and CDR2 sequences are MGHRA and YSYEKL. V lost 0 bases and J lost 1; bases outside the gene matches: 12.

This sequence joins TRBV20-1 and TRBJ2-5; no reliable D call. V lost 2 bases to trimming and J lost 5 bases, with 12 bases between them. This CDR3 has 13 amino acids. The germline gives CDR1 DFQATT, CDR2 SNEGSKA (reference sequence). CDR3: CSARLWAGETQYF. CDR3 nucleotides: TGCAGTGCTAGACTCTGGGCCGGGGAGACCCAGTACTTC.

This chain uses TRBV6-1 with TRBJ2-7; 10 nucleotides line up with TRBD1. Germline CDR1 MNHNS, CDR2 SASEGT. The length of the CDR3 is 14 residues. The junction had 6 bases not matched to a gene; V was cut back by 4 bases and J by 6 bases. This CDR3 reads CASSGGQGLSEQYV. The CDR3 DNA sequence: TGTGCCAGCAGTGGGGGACAGGGGCTCTCCGAGCAGTACGTC.

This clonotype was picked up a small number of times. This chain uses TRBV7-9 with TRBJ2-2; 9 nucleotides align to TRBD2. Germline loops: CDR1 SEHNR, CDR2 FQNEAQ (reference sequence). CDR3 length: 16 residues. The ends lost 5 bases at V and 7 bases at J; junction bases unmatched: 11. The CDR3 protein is CASSPRRGRADGELFF. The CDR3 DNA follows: TGTGCCAGCAGCCCCCGGCGCGGGAGGGCCGACGGGGAGCTGTTTTTT.

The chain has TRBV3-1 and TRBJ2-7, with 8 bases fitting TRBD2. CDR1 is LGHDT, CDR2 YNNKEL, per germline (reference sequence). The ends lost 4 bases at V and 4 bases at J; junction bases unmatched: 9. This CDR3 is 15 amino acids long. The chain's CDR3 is CASSLAGGLKYEQYF. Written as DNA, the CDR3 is TGTGCCAGCAGCCTTGCGGGGGGACTGAAATACGAGCAGTACTTC.

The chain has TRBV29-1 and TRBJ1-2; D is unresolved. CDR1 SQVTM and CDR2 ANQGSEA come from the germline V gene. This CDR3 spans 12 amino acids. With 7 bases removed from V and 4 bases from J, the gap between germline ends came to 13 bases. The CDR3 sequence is CSDLSGSYGYTF. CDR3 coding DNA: TGCAGCGACCTATCGGGCAGCTATGGCTACACCTTC.

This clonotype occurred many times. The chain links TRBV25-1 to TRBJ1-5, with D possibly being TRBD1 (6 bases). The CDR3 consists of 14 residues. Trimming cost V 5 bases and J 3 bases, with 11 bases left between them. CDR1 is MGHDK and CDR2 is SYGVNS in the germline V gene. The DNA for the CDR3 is TGTGCCAGCAGTCTAGGGGGAAACAATCAGCCCCAGCATTTT. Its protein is CASSLGGNNQPQHF.

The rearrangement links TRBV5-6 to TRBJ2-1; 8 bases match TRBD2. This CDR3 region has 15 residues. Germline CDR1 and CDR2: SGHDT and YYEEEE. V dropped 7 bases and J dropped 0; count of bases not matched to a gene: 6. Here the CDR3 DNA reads TGTGCCAGCGCCTTTAGCGGGGCCTCCTACAATGAGCAGTTCTTC. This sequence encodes CASAFSGASYNEQFF.

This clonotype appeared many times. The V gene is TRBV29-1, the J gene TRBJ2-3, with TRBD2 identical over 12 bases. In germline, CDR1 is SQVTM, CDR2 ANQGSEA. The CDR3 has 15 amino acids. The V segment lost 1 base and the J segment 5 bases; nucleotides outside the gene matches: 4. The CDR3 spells CSVEGLAGDRDTQYF. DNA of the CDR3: TGCAGCGTTGAAGGACTAGCGGGAGATAGAGATACGCAGTATTTT.

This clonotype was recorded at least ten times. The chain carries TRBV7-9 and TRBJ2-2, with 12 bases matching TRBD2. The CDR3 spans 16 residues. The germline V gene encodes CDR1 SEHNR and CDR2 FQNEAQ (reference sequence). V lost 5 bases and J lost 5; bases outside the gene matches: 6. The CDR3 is CASSADGLAGTGELFF. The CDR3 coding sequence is TGTGCCAGCAGCGCCGACGGACTAGCGGGAACCGGGGAGCTGTTTTTT. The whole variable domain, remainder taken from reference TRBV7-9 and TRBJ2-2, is DTGVSQNPRHKITKRGQNVTFRCDPISEHNRLYWYRQTLGQGPEFLTYFQNEAQLEKSRLLSDRFSAERPKGSFSTLEIQRTEQGDSAMYLCASSADGLAGTGELFFGEGSRLTVL.

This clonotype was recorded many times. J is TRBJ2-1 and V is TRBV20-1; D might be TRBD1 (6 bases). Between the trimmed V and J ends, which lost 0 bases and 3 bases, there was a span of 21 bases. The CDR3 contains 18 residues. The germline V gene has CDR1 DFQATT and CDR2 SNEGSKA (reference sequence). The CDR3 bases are TGCAGTGCTAGAGATTATAGGCCTACAGGGAATGACTACAATGAGCAGTTCTTC. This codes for CSARDYRPTGNDYNEQFF.

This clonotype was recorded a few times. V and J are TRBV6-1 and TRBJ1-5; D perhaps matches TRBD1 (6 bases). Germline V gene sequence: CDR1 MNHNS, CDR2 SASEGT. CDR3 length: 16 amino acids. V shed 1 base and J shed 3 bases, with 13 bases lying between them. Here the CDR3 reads CASSEVKNRDNQPQHF. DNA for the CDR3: TGTGCCAGCAGTGAAGTGAAGAACAGGGACAATCAGCCCCAGCATTTT.

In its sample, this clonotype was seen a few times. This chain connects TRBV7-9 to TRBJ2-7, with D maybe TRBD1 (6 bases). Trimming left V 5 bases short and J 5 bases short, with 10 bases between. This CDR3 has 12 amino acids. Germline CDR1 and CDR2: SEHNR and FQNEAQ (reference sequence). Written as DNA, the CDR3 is TGTGCCAGCAGCCCCGAGGGGGACGAGCAGTACTTC. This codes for CASSPEGDEQYF.